The 22 T cell receptor beta chains in this list originate from one sample, sequenced in a study of cytomegalovirus exposure and HLA in healthy donors. Vbeta (60) and Jbeta (13) primers were used in the PCR. Profiled with immunoSEQ multiplex PCR; TCRdb holds only in-frame clones, not every one. The sample shows about 160,000 clones, about 71% of them seen only once. The sequenced sample consisted of PBMCs. These receptors were obtained from a woman aged 25 to 39 in good health and CMV-seronegative.

This clone was counted between two and nine times. The chain has TRBV28 and TRBJ2-3, with 8 bases aligning to TRBD2. CDR3 length equals 18 residues. Trimming cost V 1 base and J 6 bases; bases outside gene matches: 15. Germline CDR1 is MDHEN and CDR2 is SYDVKM. CDR3: CASSLFLGAGATRDTQYF. In nucleotides, the CDR3 is TGTGCCAGCAGTTTATTTCTCGGAGCGGGAGCTACAAGGGATACGCAGTATTTT. The full variable domain, in which reference TRBV28 and TRBJ2-3 provide the parts outside the CDR3, is DVKVTQSSRYLVKRTGEKVFLECVQDMDHENMFWYRQDPGLGLRLIYFSYDVKMKEKGDIPEGYSVSREKKERFSLILESASTNQTSMYLCASSLFLGAGATRDTQYFGPGTRLTVL.

This chain connects TRBV11-2 to TRBJ1-3, with D perhaps matching TRBD1 (5 bases). The CDR3 length is 16 residues. CDR1 and CDR2 from the germline V gene are SGHAT and FQNNGV. The V and J ends lost 1 base and 0 bases respectively, with 10 bases between them. The CDR3 nucleotides are TGTGCCAGCAGCTTAGGTGACAGCAACTCTGGAAACACCATATATTTT. Translating gives CASSLGDSNSGNTIYF.

The rearrangement uses TRBV6-5 and TRBJ1-4; D may be TRBD1 (6 bases). The CDR3 length is 16 residues. V was trimmed by 1 base and J by 5 bases, leaving 14 bases between them. The V gene's germline CDR1 is MNHEY and CDR2 SVGAGI. CDR3 in amino acids: CASSYFAGGQNEKLFF. CDR3 nucleotide sequence: TGTGCCAGCAGTTACTTTGCGGGGGGCCAGAATGAAAAACTGTTTTTT.

A note on this clone: The identical CDR3 is also encoded by other nucleotide sequences in the sample. The chain has TRBV5-1 and TRBJ2-1; 9 nucleotides agree with TRBD2. In germline, CDR1 is SGHRS, CDR2 YFSETQ. V dropped 4 bases and J dropped 4; count of bases not matched to a gene: 3. CDR3 length: 14 amino acids. The CDR3 DNA sequence: TGCGCCAGCAGCCAAAGCGGGGGGTACAATGAGCAGTTCTTC. Encoded protein: CASSQSGGYNEQFF.

The chain recombines TRBV19 with TRBJ1-4, with 7 bases aligning to TRBD1. Losses at the gene ends were 7 bases for V and 5 bases for J; bases not matched to a gene: 7. CDR3 length: 14 residues. In germline, CDR1 is LNHDA, CDR2 SQIVND (reference sequence). DNA of the CDR3: TGTGCCAGTACCAGGACAGGAGAGAATGAAAAACTGTTTTTT. This sequence encodes CASTRTGENEKLFF.

This chain joins TRBV28 and TRBJ1-2; 7 positions match TRBD1. Germline V gene data show CDR1 as MDHEN and CDR2 as SYDVKM. CDR3 length: 13 residues. V was pared by 5 bases and J by 8 bases, with 8 bases of the junction left unmatched. The CDR3 DNA sequence: TGTGCCAGCAGTCCGGGGACAGTGCGGGGCTACACCTTC. This gives the protein CASSPGTVRGYTF.

This chain links TRBV4-2 with TRBJ2-7; the D gene is possibly TRBD2 (7 bases). The length of the CDR3 is 15 residues. Trimming stripped 0 bases from V and 6 bases from J, with 15 bases between. Germline CDR1 reads LGHNA; CDR2 reads YNFKEQ. CDR3 in DNA: TGTGCCAGCAGCCAAGATTATGGGGGGGCGAGCGAGCAGTACTTC. Its translation is CASSQDYGGASEQYF.

This chain uses TRBV7-2 with TRBJ2-7; 13 nucleotides line up with TRBD2. Trimming cost V 6 bases and J 3 bases; bases outside gene matches: 5. Per germline, CDR1 SGHTA and CDR2 FQGNSA. The CDR3 spans 15 residues. CDR3 coding DNA: TGTGCCAGCAGATCCGGACTAGCGGGGGACTACGAGCAGTACTTC. This gives the protein CASRSGLAGDYEQYF.

The chain has TRBV7-9 and TRBJ2-1, with 7 bases matching TRBD1. After removal of 6 bases from V and 5 bases from J, the junction contained 7 bases not matched to a gene. CDR3 length: 14 residues. Germline loops: CDR1 SEHNR, CDR2 FQNEAQ (reference sequence). The CDR3 here is CASSSGTEDNEQFF. For the CDR3, the DNA is TGTGCCAGCAGTTCCGGGACAGAGGACAATGAGCAGTTCTTC.

The chain links TRBV4-3 to TRBJ2-7, with 7 bases fitting TRBD2. The trim removed 3 bases at V and 6 bases at J, leaving 8 bases unmatched. Germline-derived CDR1 and CDR2 are LGHNA and YSLEER. This CDR3 region has 14 residues. CDR3 in DNA: TGCGCCAGCAGCCAGGGAGGCGGGAGTGGCGAGCAGTACTTC. This sequence encodes CASSQGGGSGEQYF.

This rearrangement joins TRBV5-1 to TRBJ2-7; tentatively, D is TRBD2 (5 bases). The CDR3 covers 13 residues. Looked up from germline, CDR1 is SGHRS and CDR2 is YFSETQ. V gave up 4 bases and J gave up 3 bases, with 11 bases separating them. CDR3 sequence reads: CASSAGILYEQYF. As DNA, the CDR3 is TGCGCCAGCAGCGCGGGTATTCTCTACGAGCAGTACTTC.

The chain has TRBV9 and TRBJ2-1; 9 nucleotides align to TRBD1. The CDR3 length is 15 residues. V lost 0 bases to trimming and J lost 7 bases; unmatched junction nucleotides: 5. The germline CDR1 and CDR2 sequences are SGDLS and YYNGEE. CDR3 region: CASSVGQGGLNEQFF. For the CDR3, the DNA is TGTGCCAGCAGCGTAGGACAGGGGGGTTTGAATGAGCAGTTCTTC.

This chain uses TRBV2 with TRBJ2-3, with 7 nucleotides matching TRBD2. The germline V gene has CDR1 SNHLY and CDR2 FYNNEI. Unmatched junction bases numbered 10, after V lost 4 bases and J lost 0 bases. The CDR3 sequence is 17 residues long. CDR3 sequence: CASSVRASGTSTDTQYF. The CDR3 region has the DNA TGTGCCAGCAGTGTTAGGGCTAGCGGCACTAGCACAGATACGCAGTATTTT. Variable domain in full (rest from reference TRBV2 and TRBJ2-3): EPEVTQTPSHQVTQMGQEVILRCVPISNHLYFYWYRQILGQKVEFLVSFYNNEISEKSEIFDDQFSVERPDGSNFTLKIRSTKLEDSAMYFCASSVRASGTSTDTQYFGPGTRLTVL.

This chain uses TRBV6-5 with TRBJ2-5; weak D call: TRBD2 (5 bases). Trimming pared 6 bases from V and 7 bases from J, leaving 15 bases between. Germline V CDR1 and CDR2: MNHEY, SVGAGI. This CDR3 is built from 13 residues. The CDR3, as DNA: TGTGCCAGCAGCCACACCCCCGCGGGGACCCAGTACTTC. This codes for CASSHTPAGTQYF.

The chain carries TRBV2 and TRBJ2-1, with D perhaps TRBD1 (5 bases). The CDR3 length is 13 residues. V was shortened by 8 bases and J by 4 bases, with 12 bases between the two germline ends. Germline loops: CDR1 SNHLY, CDR2 FYNNEI. The CDR3 DNA sequence: TGTGCCAGCCAAAGGACACTGTACAATGAGCAGTTCTTC. Translating it yields CASQRTLYNEQFF.

The chain uses TRBV6-5 and TRBJ1-2; 7 positions match TRBD1. The CDR3 loop spans 13 amino acids. Losses at the gene ends were 6 bases for V and 8 bases for J; bases not matched to a gene: 9. Looked up from germline, CDR1 is MNHEY and CDR2 is SVGAGI. CDR3 nucleotides: TGTGCCAGCAGCCAGGGGGTTAAGGGCGGCTACACCTTC. Protein: CASSQGVKGGYTF.

This clone has a single count. This chain uses TRBV28 with TRBJ1-2; TRBD1 is a possible D gene (5 bases). The CDR3 has 16 residues. Trimming took off 6 bases at V and 2 bases at J, with 19 bases between the two ends. The V gene's germline CDR1 is MDHEN and CDR2 SYDVKM. The CDR3 nucleotides read TGTGCCAGCAGGAGCAGGGCAGTCGGAGACAACTATGGCTACACCTTC. This codes for CASRSRAVGDNYGYTF.

The chain couples TRBV5-5 to TRBJ1-5, with TRBD1 identical over 10 bases. V lost 4 bases and J lost 7; bases outside the gene matches: 8. The CDR3 length is 15 residues. The germline CDR1 and CDR2 sequences are SGHKS and YYEKEE (reference sequence). The CDR3 nucleotides are TGTGCCAGCAGCCCGGGACAGGGGTTCGGGCAGCCCCAGCATTTT. Translated: CASSPGQGFGQPQHF.

A few counts support this clone. The junction shows a germline mismatch at one end, possibly a read error. The chain links TRBV11-2 to TRBJ2-4; tentatively, D is TRBD2 (6 bases). The CDR3 length is 12 residues. Germline V lookup: CDR1 SGHAT, CDR2 FQNNGV. For the CDR3, the DNA is TGTGCCAGCAGCCTAGAGGAGGGTATTCAGTACTTC. Protein product: CASSLEEGIQYF.

In this sample, this clone turned up a few times. The chain combines TRBV5-1 with TRBJ1-2, with D possibly TRBD1 on 6 matching bases. Trimming took off 0 bases at V and 2 bases at J, with 11 bases between the two ends. Germline V gene sequence: CDR1 SGHRS, CDR2 YFSETQ. The CDR3 is 15 amino acids. In DNA, the CDR3 is TGCGCCAGCAGCTTGGTGGCAGGGGACAACTATGGCTACACCTTC. Its translation: CASSLVAGDNYGYTF.

This clone has only a few counts. The chain recombines TRBV2 with TRBJ1-4, with D unresolved. This CDR3 contains 13 residues. Germline lookup yields CDR1 SNHLY and CDR2 FYNNEI. Trimming took 6 bases from V and 10 from J, leaving 15 bases between them. The CDR3 DNA is TGTGCCAGCAGCGGCAGGAGTCTAGCAAAACTGTTTTTT. This sequence encodes CASSGRSLAKLFF.

J is TRBJ1-4 and V is TRBV11-2, with 10 bases aligning to TRBD1. Germline-derived CDR1 and CDR2 are SGHAT and FQNNGV. CDR3 length equals 14 residues. V shed 4 bases and J 8 bases; nucleotides not matched to a gene: 4. The CDR3 reads CASSWDRGWEKLFF. The CDR3 DNA reads as TGTGCCAGCAGCTGGGACAGGGGCTGGGAAAAACTGTTTTTT.